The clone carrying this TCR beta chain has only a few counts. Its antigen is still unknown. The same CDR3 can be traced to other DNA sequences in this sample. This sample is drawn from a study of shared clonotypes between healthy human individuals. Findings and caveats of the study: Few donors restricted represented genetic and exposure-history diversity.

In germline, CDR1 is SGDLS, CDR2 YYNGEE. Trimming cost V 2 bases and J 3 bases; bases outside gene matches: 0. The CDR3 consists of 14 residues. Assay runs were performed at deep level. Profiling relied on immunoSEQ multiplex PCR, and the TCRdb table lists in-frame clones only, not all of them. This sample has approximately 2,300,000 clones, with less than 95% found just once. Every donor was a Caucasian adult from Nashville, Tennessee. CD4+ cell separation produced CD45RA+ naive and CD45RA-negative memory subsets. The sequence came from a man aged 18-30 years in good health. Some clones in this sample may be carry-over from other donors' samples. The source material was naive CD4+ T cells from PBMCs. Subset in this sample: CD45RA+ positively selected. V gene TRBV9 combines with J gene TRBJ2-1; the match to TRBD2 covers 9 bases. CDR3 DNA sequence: TGTGCCAGCAGCGTTAGCGGGAGCTACAATGAGCAGTTCTTC. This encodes CASSVSGSYNEQFF.